This T cell receptor (beta chain) was recovered during a study of blood T cell repertoires in COVID-19. This CDR3 comprises 16 residues. J gave up 2 bases and V 1 base, and 6 bases lay outside the gene matches. Germline assignment: CDR1 SGHTS and CDR2 YDEGEE. Authors' data handling: Researchers report that nucleated cell counts were estimated from reference gene primer amplification. Assay used: immunoSEQ multiplex PCR; TCRdb lists only in-frame clones, some missing. V, J and clone size were drawn from that table, and D and trimming were deduced from the DNA. The sample carries under 200,000 clones, around 83% recorded once.

The sequencing input was peripheral blood. This sequence joins TRBV5-8 and TRBJ2-3, with 8 bases identical to TRBD2. The sequence came from an elderly woman with acute or convalescent COVID-19. CDR3 protein: CASSLWQLAATDTQYF. In DNA, the CDR3 is TGTGCCAGCAGCTTGTGGCAACTAGCGGCCACAGATACGCAGTATTTT.